A selection of T cell receptor beta chains follows, all from one sample in a study of human versus mouse CDR3 diversity and MHC coevolution. Data came from immunoSEQ multiplex PCR; TCRdb stores just in-frame clones and leaves some out. The table shows tens of thousands of clones, with 85% to 95% occurring only once. The source material was naive CD4+ T cells from blood. These receptors were collected from a person aged 30-70 years in good health. Both conserved end residues are trimmed from each CDR3.

j_gene: TRBJ2-7; v_gene: TRBV7-3; CDR3aa: ASRIGGSNEQY
j_gene: TRBJ2-2; v_gene: TRBV5-1; CDR3aa: ASTDPDRYTGELF
j_gene: TRBJ2-5; v_gene: TRBV30; CDR3aa: AWSRGEGEQY
j_gene: TRBJ2-5; v_gene: TRBV6-5; CDR3aa: ASSWQGSETQY
j_gene: TRBJ1-1; v_gene: TRBV7-2; CDR3aa: ASSLGGAGMNTEAF
j_gene: TRBJ2-5; v_gene: TRBV7-6; CDR3aa: ASSLAGTVIGETQY
j_gene: TRBJ2-7; v_gene: TRBV19; CDR3aa: ASSRGSSYEQY
j_gene: TRBJ2-2; v_gene: TRBV28; CDR3aa: ASSLWAGAGELF
j_gene: TRBJ2-4; v_gene: TRBV7-8; CDR3aa: ASSDERRLAKNIQY
j_gene: TRBJ2-7; v_gene: TRBV19; CDR3aa: ASSIRTSGSYEQY
j_gene: TRBJ1-1; v_gene: TRBV7-2; CDR3aa: ASSLKRGFTEAF
j_gene: TRBJ1-1; v_gene: TRBV6-6; CDR3aa: ASTETANTEAF
j_gene: TRBJ1-1; v_gene: TRBV4-3; CDR3aa: ASRGRERTEAF
j_gene: TRBJ1-2; v_gene: TRBV19; CDR3aa: ASAATRGGTYGYT
j_gene: TRBJ1-2; v_gene: TRBV5-6; CDR3aa: ASSLGQGAGGYT
j_gene: TRBJ2-7; v_gene: TRBV18; CDR3aa: ASSPPWDRDEQY
j_gene: TRBJ2-5; v_gene: TRBV5-8; CDR3aa: ASSSKGGRETQY
j_gene: TRBJ2-1; v_gene: TRBV6-4; CDR3aa: ASSLRTSGRATEQF
j_gene: TRBJ1-4; v_gene: TRBV5-8; CDR3aa: ASSLQVSVSNEKLF
j_gene: TRBJ2-3; v_gene: TRBV28; CDR3aa: ASWAGAWDTDTQY
j_gene: TRBJ2-1; v_gene: TRBV6-4; CDR3aa: ASARTESSYNEQF
j_gene: TRBJ1-4; v_gene: TRBV5-1; CDR3aa: ASSRGLGEKLF
j_gene: TRBJ1-1; v_gene: TRBV10-3; CDR3aa: AIRGQGAQSTEAF
j_gene: TRBJ1-1; v_gene: TRBV6-6; CDR3aa: ASSYSMGGAGTEAF
j_gene: TRBJ2-3; v_gene: TRBV5-1; CDR3aa: ASSFGQGQDTQY
j_gene: TRBJ2-3; v_gene: TRBV11-3; CDR3aa: ASSLGLAGIDTQY
j_gene: TRBJ1-1; v_gene: TRBV6-5; CDR3aa: ASITPGRNTEAF
j_gene: TRBJ1-4; v_gene: TRBV6-5; CDR3aa: ASRAVINEKLF
j_gene: TRBJ1-1; v_gene: TRBV18; CDR3aa: ASSRDYRGRDEAEAF
j_gene: TRBJ1-4; v_gene: TRBV4-3; CDR3aa: ASSQSGGFGEKLF
j_gene: TRBJ2-5; v_gene: TRBV5-6; CDR3aa: ASSWGLQGRETQY
j_gene: TRBJ1-3; v_gene: TRBV18; CDR3aa: ASSPGTGVGNTIY
j_gene: TRBJ2-1; v_gene: TRBV5-4; CDR3aa: ASSLGGTSGLNEQF
j_gene: TRBJ1-5; v_gene: TRBV2; CDR3aa: ASTEIYSNQPQH
j_gene: TRBJ2-3; v_gene: TRBV18; CDR3aa: ASSPRQGRTDTQY
j_gene: TRBJ1-1; v_gene: TRBV4-3; CDR3aa: ASSQYNGGTEAF
j_gene: TRBJ1-1; v_gene: TRBV19; CDR3aa: ASRWTGQGYRNTEAF
j_gene: TRBJ1-5; v_gene: TRBV18; CDR3aa: ASALTGNQPQH
j_gene: TRBJ2-5; v_gene: TRBV11-2; CDR3aa: ASSPGTGGRETQY
j_gene: -; v_gene: TRBV6-5; CDR3aa: ASSSTSGGDYEQY
j_gene: TRBJ1-4; v_gene: TRBV19; CDR3aa: ASHRGGAGEKLF
j_gene: TRBJ1-3; v_gene: TRBV9; CDR3aa: ASSIITGEISGNTIY
j_gene: TRBJ1-1; v_gene: TRBV12-5; CDR3aa: ASGLTGFTEAF
j_gene: TRBJ2-7; v_gene: TRBV10-1; CDR3aa: ASSLRQDAYRSYEQY
j_gene: TRBJ1-6; v_gene: TRBV18; CDR3aa: ASSARDRGLNSPLH
j_gene: TRBJ1-4; v_gene: TRBV6-5; CDR3aa: ASRPSGEGEKLF
j_gene: TRBJ2-7; v_gene: TRBV19; CDR3aa: ASSDSVRCEQY
j_gene: TRBJ2-7; v_gene: TRBV18; CDR3aa: ASSPPATRQGEQY
j_gene: TRBJ1-3; v_gene: TRBV27; CDR3aa: ASSLLGGGPRNTIY
j_gene: TRBJ2-7; v_gene: TRBV18; CDR3aa: ASSPPSGGDYEQY
j_gene: TRBJ1-1; v_gene: TRBV9; CDR3aa: ASSVTGGTEAF
j_gene: TRBJ2-1; v_gene: TRBV28; CDR3aa: ASSLWQGAVNEQF
j_gene: TRBJ2-7; v_gene: TRBV7-9; CDR3aa: ASSRLPYEQY